This T cell receptor beta chain stems from a study of T cells in Graves' hyperthyroidism and ophthalmopathy. Authors of the study amplified TCR beta CDR3 regions from RNA transcripts. RT-PCR in the first round (using the HTBI primer set) targeted the TCR CDR3. TCRdb independently ran MiXCR on the multiplex PCR reads; one entry per CDR3 protein. The sample includes about 640,000 distinct CDR3 sequences, about a fifth of them seen just once. The CDR3 runs 13 residues. Trimming left V 6 bases short and J 9 bases short, with 18 bases between. Germline CDR1 and CDR2: MNHNS and SASEGT. This clonotype was picked up a small number of times.

Sequenced sample: blood. The TCR originated in a man aged 25-45 years with Graves' ophthalmopathy. J is TRBJ2-7 and V is TRBV6-1; TRBD2 is a possible D gene (6 bases). CDR3 loop: CASRPPGDTGQYF. In nucleotides, the CDR3 is TGTGCCAGCAGGCCCCCGGGAGACACTGGGCAGTACTTC.